The next 15 T cell receptor beta chains were all read from a single sample in a study of blood T cell repertoires in COVID-19. The protocol was immunoSEQ multiplex PCR, while the TCRdb copy is restricted to in-frame clones and leaves out a portion. The sample lists 150,000 to 200,000 clones; just under 90% were seen once. The sample consisted of peripheral blood. These receptors came from a woman in her seventies with COVID-19, enrolled during active disease.

J is TRBJ2-1 and V is TRBV11-2; maybe TRBD2 (7 bases). V was shortened by 7 bases and J by 7 bases, with 23 bases between the two germline ends. The V gene's germline CDR1 is SGHAT and CDR2 FQNNGV. The CDR3 runs to 16 residues. This chain's CDR3 is CASTPYGGASGNEQFF. The CDR3 DNA reads as TGTGCCAGCACCCCTTATGGGGGGGCCTCTGGGAATGAGCAGTTCTTC.

J is TRBJ1-2 and V is TRBV29-1; the match to TRBD1 covers 9 bases. The V gene end was trimmed by 6 bases and the J gene end by 0 bases; junction bases not matched to a gene: 2. CDR1 and CDR2 (germline): SQVTM, ANQGSEA. The CDR3 runs to 13 residues. The CDR3 here is CSVGTGTNYGYTF. The CDR3 DNA reads TGCAGCGTCGGGACAGGGACTAACTATGGCTACACCTTC.

This sequence joins TRBV6-5 and TRBJ1-6; maybe TRBD1 (5 bases). CDR1 is MNHEY and CDR2 is SVGAGI in the germline V gene. V was trimmed by 7 bases and J by 8 bases, leaving 18 bases between them. The CDR3 contains 15 residues. CDR3 bases: TGTGCCAGCACCGAATTGACAGAGCCCTATTCACCCCTCCACTTT. Protein product: CASTELTEPYSPLHF.

The rearrangement links TRBV9 to TRBJ2-5, with D maybe TRBD2 (8 bases). The CDR3 covers 13 residues. V shed 7 bases and J shed 5 bases, with 15 bases lying between them. The V gene's germline CDR1 is SGDLS and CDR2 YYNGEE. The CDR3 reads CASGPGGGETQYF. The CDR3 nucleotides are TGTGCCAGCGGCCCGGGAGGGGGCGAGACCCAGTACTTC.

The chain employs TRBV4-1 and TRBJ1-2; TRBD1 is a possible D gene (6 bases). The CDR3 sequence is 15 residues long. Germline CDR1 and CDR2: MGHRA and YSYEKL. V was shortened by 3 bases and J by 3 bases, with 14 bases between the two germline ends. For the CDR3, the DNA is TGCGCCAGCAGCCAGGATCCAGGGGAACACTATGGCTACACCTTC. Its translation is CASSQDPGEHYGYTF.

This CDR3 is CASSYFRGGQGNTIYF. The CDR3, as DNA: TGTGCCAGCAGTTACTTTAGGGGGGGGCAAGGAAACACCATATATTTT. The chain carries TRBV6-5 and TRBJ1-3, with a tentative D call TRBD1 (6 bases). Germline CDR1 reads MNHEY; CDR2 reads SVGAGI. The CDR3 has 16 amino acids. Trimming left V 1 base short and J 4 bases short, with 14 bases between.

This chain joins TRBV29-1 and TRBJ2-1; 10 bases align to TRBD1. This CDR3 contains 15 residues. J gave up 7 bases and V 5 bases, and 11 bases lay outside the gene matches. Germline V gives CDR1 SQVTM, CDR2 ANQGSEA. The CDR3: CSVQRQGALINEQFF. The CDR3 nucleotides are TGCAGCGTTCAGAGACAGGGGGCACTGATTAATGAGCAGTTCTTC.

This clone was detected once. The chain employs TRBV4-2 and TRBJ1-1, with D unresolved. The CDR3 is 14 residues long. V was trimmed by 3 bases and J by 1 base, leaving 9 bases between them. Germline V gives CDR1 LGHNA, CDR2 YNFKEQ. In nucleotides, the CDR3 is TGTGCCAGCAGCCAGGTCGAGAGGAACACTGAAGCTTTCTTT. The encoded protein is CASSQVERNTEAFF.

This clone was seen a handful of times. The chain carries TRBV6-6 and TRBJ1-5, with D perhaps TRBD1 (6 bases). CDR1 and CDR2 from the germline V gene are MNHNY and SVGAGI (reference sequence). The CDR3 spans 16 residues. Between the trimmed V and J ends, which lost 5 bases and 0 bases, there was a span of 14 bases. The CDR3 DNA sequence: TGTGCCAGCAGTCAAGGACAGTCTTATAGCAATCAGCCCCAGCATTTT. Protein sequence: CASSQGQSYSNQPQHF.

The chain combines TRBV3-1 (or the pseudogene TRBV3-2) with TRBJ2-2, with TRBD2 as a possible D gene (6 bases). This CDR3 comprises 14 residues. Germline V lookup: CDR1 LGHDT, CDR2 YNNKEL (reference sequence). V lost 8 bases to trimming and J lost 7 bases, with 17 bases between them. The CDR3 reads CASSGAQYDGELFF. The CDR3 DNA sequence: TGTGCCAGCTCGGGAGCGCAGTATGACGGGGAGCTGTTTTTT.

CDR3 in amino acids: CSARVNSGRADTQYF. The CDR3 coding sequence is TGCAGCGCACGGGTCAATAGCGGGAGGGCAGATACGCAGTATTTT. The J gene is TRBJ2-3, the V gene TRBV29-1; TRBD2 matches at 11 bases. Germline V CDR1 and CDR2: SQVTM, ANQGSEA. Trimming took 7 bases from V and 4 from J; bases not matched to a gene: 10. The CDR3 consists of 15 residues.

This clone was observed once. The V call is TRBV7-8, the J call TRBJ1-1; TRBD1 aligns across 10 bases. V lost 5 bases and J lost 4; bases outside the gene matches: 10. There are 16 residues in the CDR3. Germline CDR1 is SGHVS and CDR2 is FQNEAQ. In DNA form, the CDR3 reads TGTGCCAGCAGCACCCGACAGGGGGCTAGATTCACTGAAGCTTTCTTT. Residues: CASSTRQGARFTEAFF. The full variable domain, rest sourced from reference TRBV7-8 and TRBJ1-1, is GAGVSQSPRYKVAKRGQDVALRCDPISGHVSLFWYQQALGQGPEFLTYFQNEAQLDKSGLPSDRFFAERPEGSVSTLKIQRTQQEDSAVYLCASSTRQGARFTEAFFGQGTRLTVV.

This sequence joins TRBV18 and TRBJ2-3; TRBD2 agrees at 14 bases. The germline V gene encodes CDR1 KGHSH and CDR2 LQKENI. With V trimmed by 3 bases and J by 11 bases, 7 bases remained unmatched. The CDR3 is 15 amino acids. The CDR3 sequence is CASSPPTSGRARQYF. In DNA, the CDR3 is TGTGCCAGCTCACCCCCGACTAGCGGGAGGGCTAGGCAGTATTTT.

In this sample, this clone turned up many times. The rearrangement uses TRBV2 and TRBJ1-5; D remains ambiguous. The CDR3 totals 13 residues. Germline CDR1 and CDR2: SNHLY and FYNNEI. Trimming removed 4 bases from V and 4 bases from J, with 8 bases in between. The CDR3 region has the DNA TGTGCCAGCAGTGTGAACGGTAATCAGCCCCAGCATTTT. Protein product: CASSVNGNQPQHF.

This clone came up a few times. The chain joins TRBV11-3 to TRBJ2-7; no reliable D call. Germline-derived CDR1 and CDR2 are SGHNT and YENEEA. The CDR3 spans 13 residues. Trimming left V 2 bases short and J 7 bases short, with 12 bases between. CDR3 DNA: TGTGCCAGCAGCTTAAGTCAATTTGCGGAGCAGTACTTC. Its translation: CASSLSQFAEQYF.